Listed here are 26 T cell receptor beta chains from one sample, sequenced in a study of blood T cell repertoires in COVID-19. Only in-frame clones appear in the TCRdb table, and some are missing; sequencing was by immunoSEQ multiplex PCR. The sample carries about 330,000 clones, around 83% recorded once. Sequencing used peripheral blood. These receptors came from a woman between 45 and 65 years old with acute or convalescent COVID-19.

The chain has TRBV7-8 and TRBJ1-6; 7 bases match TRBD1. The CDR3 runs 16 residues. The ends lost 6 bases at V and 2 bases at J; junction bases unmatched: 7. Per the germline V gene, CDR1 is SGHVS and CDR2 is FQNEAQ. The CDR3 is CASRSGGNTYNSPLHF. The CDR3 DNA is TGTGCCAGCAGATCAGGGGGAAATACCTATAATTCACCCCTCCACTTT. Supplemented by reference TRBV7-8 and TRBJ1-6, the full variable domain reads GAGVSQSPRYKVAKRGQDVALRCDPISGHVSLFWYQQALGQGPEFLTYFQNEAQLDKSGLPSDRFFAERPEGSVSTLKIQRTQQEDSAVYLCASRSGGNTYNSPLHFGNGTRLTVT.

This clone came up a few times. The CDR3 sequence: CASSLDRNQPQHF. The DNA for the CDR3 is TGTGCCAGCAGCTTAGACAGAAATCAGCCCCAGCATTTT. This sequence joins TRBV7-2 and TRBJ1-5; D unresolved. Germline CDR1 and CDR2: SGHTA and FQGNSA. Trimming removed 1 base from V and 4 bases from J, with 5 bases in between. CDR3 length: 13 amino acids.

CDR3 nucleotides: TGTGCCAGTAGTATAACAGGGTCAGGGGAGCAGTTCTTC. Residues: CASSITGSGEQFF. The genes are TRBV19 and TRBJ2-1; maybe TRBD1 (6 bases). Trimming stripped 2 bases from V and 10 bases from J, with 12 bases between. The germline gives CDR1 LNHDA, CDR2 SQIVND (reference sequence). The CDR3 is made up of 13 amino acids.

This clone was counted between two and nine times. The chain combines TRBV12-5 with TRBJ2-2; TRBD2 aligns across 9 bases. CDR1 and CDR2 from the germline V gene are LGHNT and FRNRAP. The junction had 4 bases not matched to a gene; V was cut back by 10 bases and J by 1 base. The CDR3 is 14 amino acids. The DNA for the CDR3 is TGTGCTATCGGTAGCGGGGGGAACACCGGGGAGCTGTTTTTT. This sequence encodes CAIGSGGNTGELFF. Combining the CDR3 with reference TRBV12-5 and TRBJ2-2 gives the whole variable domain DARVTQTPRHKVTEMGQEVTMRCQPILGHNTVFWYRQTMMQGLELLAYFRNRAPLDDSGMPKDRFSAEMPDATLATLKIQPSEPRDSAVYFCAIGSGGNTGELFFGEGSRLTVL.

The chain has TRBV19 and TRBJ2-7; TRBD1 agrees at 7 bases. With V trimmed by 9 bases and J by 7 bases, 12 bases remained unmatched. Germline values: CDR1 LNHDA, CDR2 SQIVND (reference sequence). This CDR3 has 13 residues. The CDR3 nucleotides read TGTGCCAGCGGACAGGCCACAGGGAGTGAGCAGTACGTC. Translation: CASGQATGSEQYV.

The chain has TRBV28 and TRBJ1-1, with TRBD1 matching over 7 bases. The ends lost 10 bases at V and 1 base at J; junction bases unmatched: 15. The CDR3 runs 16 residues. Germline V gives CDR1 MDHEN, CDR2 SYDVKM. The CDR3 DNA is TGTGCCACCACCTTCGACAGGGTTAGGGGGAACACTGAAGCTTTCTTT. This sequence encodes CATTFDRVRGNTEAFF.

The chain links TRBV3-1 (or the pseudogene TRBV3-2) to TRBJ1-1; no reliable D call. V lost 4 bases and J lost 2, with 8 bases in between. The CDR3 runs 13 residues. Germline CDR1 reads LGHDT; CDR2 reads YNNKEL (reference sequence). The CDR3 bases are TGTGCCAGCAGCCTCCGGGGTAACACTGAAGCTTTCTTT. It yields the protein CASSLRGNTEAFF.

The genes are TRBV2 and TRBJ2-5; 13 bases match TRBD2. Germline lookup yields CDR1 SNHLY and CDR2 FYNNEI. This CDR3 is 15 amino acids long. V shed 5 bases, J shed 5 bases, and the junction held 5 bases outside the gene matches. CDR3 sequence reads: CASSPLTSGGETQYF. CDR3 DNA: TGTGCCAGCAGTCCTCTGACTAGCGGGGGGGAGACCCAGTACTTC. Full variable domain (rest looked up from reference TRBV2 and TRBJ2-5): EPEVTQTPSHQVTQMGQEVILRCVPISNHLYFYWYRQILGQKVEFLVSFYNNEISEKSEIFDDQFSVERPDGSNFTLKIRSTKLEDSAMYFCASSPLTSGGETQYFGPGTRLLVL.

The gene calls are TRBV10-2 and TRBJ2-7, with D possibly matching TRBD2 (5 bases). The CDR3 totals 11 residues. Trimming took 6 bases from V and 5 from J, leaving 8 bases between them. Germline CDR1 and CDR2: WSHSY and SAAADI. CDR3 DNA sequence: TGCGCCAGCAGGGAACTAGACGAGCAGTACGTC. Protein: CASRELDEQYV.

The chain uses TRBV5-6 and TRBJ1-1, with D perhaps TRBD1 (6 bases). There are 15 residues in the CDR3. The V gene lost 0 bases and the J gene lost 0 bases, with 9 bases spanning the gap. Germline V gene sequence: CDR1 SGHDT, CDR2 YYEEEE. The chain's CDR3 is CASSLVAGVNTEAFF. As DNA, the CDR3 is TGTGCCAGCAGCTTGGTTGCAGGGGTGAACACTGAAGCTTTCTTT.

The V and J genes are TRBV27 and TRBJ1-1, with 8 bases aligning to TRBD1. Germline loops: CDR1 MNHEY, CDR2 SMNVEV (reference sequence). Losses at the gene ends were 8 bases for V and 6 bases for J; bases not matched to a gene: 11. The CDR3 is 14 amino acids. The CDR3 reads CASGKTGAESEAFF. The CDR3 nucleotides are TGTGCCAGCGGCAAGACAGGGGCAGAATCTGAAGCTTTCTTT.

The CDR3 DNA reads as TGCGCCAGCAGCGGTAGGACAGGCCCGAACACTGAAGCTTTCTTT. The encoded protein is CASSGRTGPNTEAFF. The chain joins TRBV5-1 to TRBJ1-1, with TRBD1 matching 7 bases. The germline gives CDR1 SGHRS, CDR2 YFSETQ. V shed 4 bases and J 1 base; nucleotides not matched to a gene: 7. The CDR3 is 15 amino acids.

Comments on this clone: Other DNA sequences within the sample encode an identical CDR3. The V gene is TRBV7-9, the J gene TRBJ1-1; D might be TRBD1 (6 bases). The CDR3 sequence is 14 residues long. V dropped 5 bases and J dropped 4 bases, with 14 bases sitting between them. Germline CDR1 reads SEHNR; CDR2 reads FQNEAQ (reference sequence). CDR3 amino acids: CASSLGEGGTEAFF. The CDR3 nucleotides read TGTGCCAGCAGCCTCGGGGAAGGGGGCACTGAAGCTTTCTTT.

To note about this clone: Other DNA variants within this sample encode the same CDR3. This chain uses TRBV5-1 with TRBJ1-1; 7 nucleotides match TRBD1. Germline CDR1 and CDR2: SGHRS and YFSETQ. The CDR3 runs 15 residues. V shed 2 bases, J shed 5 bases, and the junction held 9 bases outside the gene matches. CDR3 in amino acids: CASSLRQGEGTEAFF. CDR3 sequence (DNA): TGCGCCAGCAGCTTACGGCAGGGGGAAGGAACTGAAGCTTTCTTT.

The chain uses TRBV27 and TRBJ1-5; D gene unclear. CDR1 and CDR2 (germline): MNHEY, SMNVEV (reference sequence). The CDR3 is 14 amino acids. V was trimmed by 0 bases and J by 5 bases, leaving 8 bases between them. CDR3 amino acids: CASSLSRGDQPQHF. For the CDR3, the DNA is TGTGCCAGCAGTTTATCGCGGGGTGATCAGCCCCAGCATTTT.

CDR3 coding DNA: TGTGCCAGCAGCTCAGACAGATTCTCCTACAATGAGCAGTTCTTC. Translation gives CASSSDRFSYNEQFF. The chain links TRBV5-6 to TRBJ2-1; the D gene is possibly TRBD1 (5 bases). The CDR3 consists of 15 residues. Germline V gene lookup returns CDR1 SGHDT and CDR2 YYEEEE. V was cut by 3 bases and J by 0 bases, with 10 bases left in between.

The chain links TRBV11-2 to TRBJ2-5; 7 nucleotides align to TRBD2. The V gene end was trimmed by 5 bases and the J gene end by 4 bases; junction bases not matched to a gene: 10. The CDR3 loop spans 15 amino acids. Germline CDR1 SGHAT, CDR2 FQNNGV. The CDR3 sequence: CASSPRGGRRETQYF. As DNA, the CDR3 is TGTGCCAGCAGCCCACGGGGAGGGAGGCGAGAGACCCAGTACTTC.

V usage is TRBV5-4 and J usage is TRBJ2-3; 7 bases agree with TRBD2. The ends lost 4 bases at V and 5 bases at J; junction bases unmatched: 13. Per the germline V gene, CDR1 is SGHNT and CDR2 is YYREEE (reference sequence). The CDR3 length is 16 residues. The CDR3 here is CASSTARSGRIDTQYF. CDR3 coding DNA: TGTGCCAGCAGCACTGCTAGATCCGGGAGGATAGATACGCAGTATTTT.

The rearrangement uses TRBV19 and TRBJ2-7; 7 positions match TRBD2. The CDR3 loop spans 13 amino acids. V lost 6 bases to trimming and J lost 4 bases; unmatched junction nucleotides: 6. CDR1 and CDR2 from the germline V gene are LNHDA and SQIVND (reference sequence). The CDR3 DNA reads TGTGCCAGTAGCCCCGAGGGAGGGTACGAGCAGTACTTC. Protein product: CASSPEGGYEQYF.

Turning to this clone: This specimen includes other DNA sequences encoding the same CDR3. The chain combines TRBV20-1 with TRBJ1-1; 7 bases are shared with TRBD1. CDR3 size: 11 residues. Germline loops: CDR1 DFQATT, CDR2 SNEGSKA (reference sequence). V shed 6 bases and J 5 bases; nucleotides not matched to a gene: 3. The CDR3 sequence is CSATRGTEAFF. CDR3 bases: TGCAGTGCAACCAGGGGGACTGAAGCTTTCTTT.

This clone was recorded a few times. The chain combines TRBV7-9 with TRBJ2-6; unclear D gene. Trimming shortened V by 5 bases and J by 0 bases, and 5 bases separated the two germline ends. The CDR3 is 14 amino acids. CDR1 and CDR2 (germline): SEHNR, FQNEAQ (reference sequence). The CDR3 DNA reads as TGTGCCAGCAGCCACAACTCTGGGGCCAACGTCCTGACTTTC. This codes for CASSHNSGANVLTF.

This rearrangement joins TRBV6-2 or TRBV6-3 to TRBJ2-7; 12 bases line up with TRBD2. The CDR3 totals 15 residues. Trimming cost V 4 bases and J 7 bases; bases outside gene matches: 8. Germline V CDR1 and CDR2: MNHEY, SVGEGT. This CDR3 reads CASSWSTSGRYEQYF. CDR3 DNA sequence: TGTGCCAGCAGTTGGTCTACTAGCGGGAGGTATGAGCAGTACTTC.

The chain joins TRBV28 to TRBJ1-5, with a weak D call TRBD1 (6 bases). CDR3 length equals 14 residues. With 5 bases removed from V and 4 bases from J, the gap between germline ends came to 12 bases. Germline values: CDR1 MDHEN, CDR2 SYDVKM. The CDR3 sequence: CASSLTGPNQPQHF. DNA of the CDR3: TGTGCCAGCAGTCTGACAGGACCGAATCAGCCCCAGCATTTT. The variable domain in full, with the rest retrieved from reference TRBV28 and TRBJ1-5, is DVKVTQSSRYLVKRTGEKVFLECVQDMDHENMFWYRQDPGLGLRLIYFSYDVKMKEKGDIPEGYSVSREKKERFSLILESASTNQTSMYLCASSLTGPNQPQHFGDGTRLSIL.

V and J are TRBV5-6 and TRBJ1-6; weak D call: TRBD1 (6 bases). V was pared by 2 bases and J by 7 bases, with 10 bases between. This CDR3 comprises 14 residues. CDR1 is SGHDT and CDR2 is YYEEEE in the germline V gene. The CDR3 reads CASSLGQQNSPLHF. The DNA of the CDR3 is TGTGCCAGCAGCTTAGGACAGCAAAATTCACCCCTCCACTTT.

V usage is TRBV18 and J usage is TRBJ2-1; tentatively, D is TRBD1 (6 bases). Trimming stripped 0 bases from V and 8 bases from J, with 20 bases between. Germline assignment: CDR1 KGHSH and CDR2 LQKENI. This CDR3 has 17 amino acids. The CDR3 is CASSPPNRQGSFHEQFF. In DNA, the CDR3 is TGTGCCAGCTCACCACCGAATCGCCAGGGGTCCTTCCATGAGCAGTTCTTC.

The chain links TRBV25-1 to TRBJ2-7; tentatively, D is TRBD1 or TRBD2 (5 bases each). The CDR3 is 13 amino acids. Germline CDR1 is MGHDK and CDR2 is SYGVNS. Between the trimmed V and J ends, which lost 7 bases and 5 bases, there was a span of 15 bases. CDR3 DNA sequence: TGTGCCAGCATTGAGGGGCCGCCACACGAGCAGTACGTC. Protein: CASIEGPPHEQYV.